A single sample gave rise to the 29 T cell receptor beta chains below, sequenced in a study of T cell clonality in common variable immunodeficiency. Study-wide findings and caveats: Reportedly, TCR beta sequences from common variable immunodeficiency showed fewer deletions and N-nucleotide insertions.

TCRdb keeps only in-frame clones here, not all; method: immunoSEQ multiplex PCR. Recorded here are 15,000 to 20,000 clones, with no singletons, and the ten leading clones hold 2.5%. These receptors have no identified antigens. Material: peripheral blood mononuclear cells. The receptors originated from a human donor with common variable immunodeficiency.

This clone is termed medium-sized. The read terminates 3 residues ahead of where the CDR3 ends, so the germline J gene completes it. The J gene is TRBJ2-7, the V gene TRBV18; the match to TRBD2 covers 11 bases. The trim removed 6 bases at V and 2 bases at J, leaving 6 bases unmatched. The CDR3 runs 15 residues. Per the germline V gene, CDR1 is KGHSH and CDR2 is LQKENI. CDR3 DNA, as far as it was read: TGTGCCAGCTCCCCGCTAGCGGGAGGCCCCTACGAG. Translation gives CASSPLAGGPYE. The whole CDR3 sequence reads CASSPLAGGPYEQYF.

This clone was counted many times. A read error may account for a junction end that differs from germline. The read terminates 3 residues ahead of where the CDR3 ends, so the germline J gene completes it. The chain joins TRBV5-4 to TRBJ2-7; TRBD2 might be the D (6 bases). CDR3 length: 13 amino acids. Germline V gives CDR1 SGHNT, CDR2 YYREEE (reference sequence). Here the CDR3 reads CASSSGTSSEQYF. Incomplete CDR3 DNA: TGTGCCAGCAGCTCGGGGACTTCCTCCGAG.

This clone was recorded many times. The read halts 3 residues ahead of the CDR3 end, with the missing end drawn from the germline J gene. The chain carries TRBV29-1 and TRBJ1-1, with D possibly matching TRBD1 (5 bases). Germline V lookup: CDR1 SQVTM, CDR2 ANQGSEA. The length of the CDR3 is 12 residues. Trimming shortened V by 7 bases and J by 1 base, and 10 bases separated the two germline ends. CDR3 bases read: TGCAGCGGGGGGGATCCGAACACTGAA. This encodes CSGGDPNTE. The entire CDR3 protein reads CSGGDPNTEAFF.

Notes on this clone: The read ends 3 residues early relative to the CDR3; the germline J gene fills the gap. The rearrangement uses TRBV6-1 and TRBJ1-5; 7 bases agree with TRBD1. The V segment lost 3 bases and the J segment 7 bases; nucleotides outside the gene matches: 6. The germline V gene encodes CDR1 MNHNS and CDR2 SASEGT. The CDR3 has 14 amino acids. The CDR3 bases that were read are TGTGCCAGCAGTGATCGGCCAGGGGGACAGCCC. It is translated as CASSDRPGGQP. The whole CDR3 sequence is CASSDRPGGQPQHF.

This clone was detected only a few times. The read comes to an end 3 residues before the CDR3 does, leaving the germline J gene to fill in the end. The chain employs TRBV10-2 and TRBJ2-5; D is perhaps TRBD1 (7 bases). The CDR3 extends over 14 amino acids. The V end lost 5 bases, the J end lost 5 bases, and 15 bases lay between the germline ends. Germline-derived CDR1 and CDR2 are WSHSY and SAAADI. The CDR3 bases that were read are TGCGCCAGCAGTCCAACAGGGGAGGTGGAGACC. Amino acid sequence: CASSPTGEVET. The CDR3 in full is CASSPTGEVETQYF.

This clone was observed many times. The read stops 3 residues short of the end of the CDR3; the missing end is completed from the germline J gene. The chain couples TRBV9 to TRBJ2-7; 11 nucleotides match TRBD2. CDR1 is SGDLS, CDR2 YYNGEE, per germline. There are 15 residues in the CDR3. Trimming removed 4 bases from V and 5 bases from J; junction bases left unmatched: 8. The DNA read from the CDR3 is TGTGCCAGCAGCACCACTTTAGCGGGAGGGAACGAG. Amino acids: CASSTTLAGGNE. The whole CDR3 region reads CASSTTLAGGNEQYF.

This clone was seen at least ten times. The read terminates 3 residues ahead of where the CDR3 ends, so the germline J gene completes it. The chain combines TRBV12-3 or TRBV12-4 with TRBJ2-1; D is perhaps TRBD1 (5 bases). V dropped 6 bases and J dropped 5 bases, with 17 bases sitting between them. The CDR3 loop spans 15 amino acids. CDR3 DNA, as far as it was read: TGTGCCAGCAGCCTGGGGCAGGGCTGGGACAATGAG. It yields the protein CASSLGQGWDNE. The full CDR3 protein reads CASSLGQGWDNEQFF.

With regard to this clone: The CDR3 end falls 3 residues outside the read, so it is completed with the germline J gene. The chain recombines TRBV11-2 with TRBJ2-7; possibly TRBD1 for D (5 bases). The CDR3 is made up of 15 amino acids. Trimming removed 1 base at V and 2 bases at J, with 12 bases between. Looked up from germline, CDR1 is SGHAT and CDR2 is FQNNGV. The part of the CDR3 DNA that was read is TGTGCCAGCAGCTTAGGACAGTGGGCAACCTACGAG. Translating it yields CASSLGQWATYE. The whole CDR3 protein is CASSLGQWATYEQYF.

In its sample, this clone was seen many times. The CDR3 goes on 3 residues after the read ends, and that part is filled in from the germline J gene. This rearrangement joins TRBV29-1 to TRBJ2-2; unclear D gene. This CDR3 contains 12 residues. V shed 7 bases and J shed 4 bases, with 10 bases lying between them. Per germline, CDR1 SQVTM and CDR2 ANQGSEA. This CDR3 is CSALVVTGELFF. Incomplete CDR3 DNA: TGCAGCGCCCTAGTGGTCACCGGGGAG.

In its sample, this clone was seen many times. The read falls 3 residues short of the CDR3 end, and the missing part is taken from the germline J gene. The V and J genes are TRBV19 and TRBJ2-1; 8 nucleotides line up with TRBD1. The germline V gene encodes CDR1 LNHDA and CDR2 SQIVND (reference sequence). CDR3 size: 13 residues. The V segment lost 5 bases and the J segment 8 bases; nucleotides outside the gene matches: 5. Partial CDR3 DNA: TGTGCCAGTAGTCTGGGGACAGGTGATGAG. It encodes CASSLGTGDE. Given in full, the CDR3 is CASSLGTGDEQFF.

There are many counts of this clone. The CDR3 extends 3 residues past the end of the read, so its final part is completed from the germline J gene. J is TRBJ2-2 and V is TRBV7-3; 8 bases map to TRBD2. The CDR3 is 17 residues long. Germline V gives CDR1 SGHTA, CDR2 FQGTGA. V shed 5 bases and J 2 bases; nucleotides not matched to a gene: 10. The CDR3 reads CASSPIAGTTNTGELFF. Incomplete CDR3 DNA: TGTGCCAGCAGCCCGATAGCGGGGACTACTAACACCGGGGAG.

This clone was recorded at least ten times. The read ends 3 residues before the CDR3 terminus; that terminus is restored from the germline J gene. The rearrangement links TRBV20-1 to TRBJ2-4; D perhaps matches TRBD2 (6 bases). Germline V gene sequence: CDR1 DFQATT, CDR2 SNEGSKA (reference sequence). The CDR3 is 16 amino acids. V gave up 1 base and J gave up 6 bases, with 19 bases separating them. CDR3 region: CSARARDSRSGNIQYF. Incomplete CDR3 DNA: TGCAGTGCTAGAGCTCGGGACTCCCGTTCTGGAAACATT.

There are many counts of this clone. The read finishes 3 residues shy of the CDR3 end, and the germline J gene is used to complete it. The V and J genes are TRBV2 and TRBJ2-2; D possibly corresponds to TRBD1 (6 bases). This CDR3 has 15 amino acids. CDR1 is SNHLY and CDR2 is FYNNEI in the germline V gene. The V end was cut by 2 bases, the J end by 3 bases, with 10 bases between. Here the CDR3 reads CASSETGPDTGELFF. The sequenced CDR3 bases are TGTGCCAGCAGTGAAACAGGGCCTGACACCGGGGAG.

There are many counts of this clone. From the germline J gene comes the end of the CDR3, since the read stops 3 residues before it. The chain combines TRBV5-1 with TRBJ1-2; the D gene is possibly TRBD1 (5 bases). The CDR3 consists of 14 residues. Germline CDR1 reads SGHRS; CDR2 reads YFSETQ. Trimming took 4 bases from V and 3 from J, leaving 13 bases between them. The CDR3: CASSRGVGDYGYTF. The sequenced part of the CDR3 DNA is TGCGCCAGCAGCCGGGGGGTGGGAGACTATGGC.

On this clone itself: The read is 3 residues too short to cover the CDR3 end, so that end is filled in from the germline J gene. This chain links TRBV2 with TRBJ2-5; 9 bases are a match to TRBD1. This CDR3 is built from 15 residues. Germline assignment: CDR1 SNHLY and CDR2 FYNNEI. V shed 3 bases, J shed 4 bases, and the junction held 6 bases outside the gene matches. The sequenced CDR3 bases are TGTGCCAGCAGTGACTTGGACAGGGGTATAGAGACC. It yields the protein CASSDLDRGIET. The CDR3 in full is CASSDLDRGIETQYF.

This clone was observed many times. This CDR3 reads CSARAGGRNNQPQHF. The CDR3 DNA, read in part, is TGCAGTGCTAGAGCAGGGGGCCGTAACAATCAGCCC. The chain combines TRBV20-1 with TRBJ1-5; 8 nucleotides align to TRBD1. Read coverage stops 3 residues before the CDR3 terminus; the germline J gene supplies the remainder. The germline V gene encodes CDR1 DFQATT and CDR2 SNEGSKA (reference sequence). Trimming removed 1 base from V and 3 bases from J; junction bases left unmatched: 5. The CDR3 extends over 15 amino acids.

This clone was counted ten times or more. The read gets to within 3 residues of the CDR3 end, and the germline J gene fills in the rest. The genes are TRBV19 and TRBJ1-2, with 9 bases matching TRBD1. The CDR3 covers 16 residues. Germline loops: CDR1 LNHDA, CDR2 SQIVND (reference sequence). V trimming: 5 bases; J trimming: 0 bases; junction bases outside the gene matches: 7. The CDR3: CASSVRTGVANYGYTF. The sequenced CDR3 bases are TGTGCCAGTAGTGTCCGGACAGGGGTAGCTAACTATGGC.

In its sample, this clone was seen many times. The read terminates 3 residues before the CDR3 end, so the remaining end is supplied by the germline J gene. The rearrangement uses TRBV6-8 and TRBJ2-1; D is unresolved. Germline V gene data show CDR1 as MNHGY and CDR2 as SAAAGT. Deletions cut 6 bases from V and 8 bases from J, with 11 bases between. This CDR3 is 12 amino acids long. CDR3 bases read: TGTGCCAGCAGAGCGAAAGCCCATGAG. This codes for CASRAKAHE. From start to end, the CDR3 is CASRAKAHEQFF.

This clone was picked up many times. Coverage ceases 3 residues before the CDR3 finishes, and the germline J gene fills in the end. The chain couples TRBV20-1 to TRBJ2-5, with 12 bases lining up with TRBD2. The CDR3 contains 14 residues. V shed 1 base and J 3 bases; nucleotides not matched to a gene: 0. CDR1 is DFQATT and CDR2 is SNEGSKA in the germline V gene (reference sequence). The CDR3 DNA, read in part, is TGCAGTGCTAGAGGGACTAGCGGGAAAGAGACC. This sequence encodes CSARGTSGKET. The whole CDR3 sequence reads CSARGTSGKETQYF.

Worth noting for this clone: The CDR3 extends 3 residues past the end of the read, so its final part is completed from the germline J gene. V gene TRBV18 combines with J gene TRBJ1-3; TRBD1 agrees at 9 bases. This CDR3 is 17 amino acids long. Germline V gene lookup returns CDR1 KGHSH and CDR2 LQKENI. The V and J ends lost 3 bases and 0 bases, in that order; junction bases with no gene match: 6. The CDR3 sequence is CASSPMGTGNSGNTIYF. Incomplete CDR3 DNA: TGTGCCAGCTCACCGATGGGGACAGGGAACTCTGGAAACACC.

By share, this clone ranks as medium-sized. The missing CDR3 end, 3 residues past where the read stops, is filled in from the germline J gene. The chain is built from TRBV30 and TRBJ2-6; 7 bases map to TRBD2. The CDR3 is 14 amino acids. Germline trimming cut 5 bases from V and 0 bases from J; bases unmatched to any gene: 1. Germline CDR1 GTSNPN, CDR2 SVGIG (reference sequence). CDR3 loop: CAWGGGSGANVLTF. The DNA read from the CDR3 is TGTGCCTGGGGCGGGGGCTCTGGGGCCAACGTC.

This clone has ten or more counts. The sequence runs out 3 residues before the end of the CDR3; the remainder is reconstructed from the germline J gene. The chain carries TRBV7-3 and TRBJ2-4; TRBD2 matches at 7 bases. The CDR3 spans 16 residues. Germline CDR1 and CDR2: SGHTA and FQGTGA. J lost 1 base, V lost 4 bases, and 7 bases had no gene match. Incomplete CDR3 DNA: TGTGCCAGCAGCTCCCGTGGGGGGGAGGCCAAAAACATT. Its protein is CASSSRGGEAKNI. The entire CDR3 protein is CASSSRGGEAKNIQYF.

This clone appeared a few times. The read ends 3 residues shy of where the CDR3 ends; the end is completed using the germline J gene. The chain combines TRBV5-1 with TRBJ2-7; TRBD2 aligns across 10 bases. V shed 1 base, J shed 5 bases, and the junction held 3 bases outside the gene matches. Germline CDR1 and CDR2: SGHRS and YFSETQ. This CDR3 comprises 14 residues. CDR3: CASSLSTSGDEQYF. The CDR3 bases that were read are TGCGCCAGCAGCTTGTCTACTAGCGGGGACGAG.

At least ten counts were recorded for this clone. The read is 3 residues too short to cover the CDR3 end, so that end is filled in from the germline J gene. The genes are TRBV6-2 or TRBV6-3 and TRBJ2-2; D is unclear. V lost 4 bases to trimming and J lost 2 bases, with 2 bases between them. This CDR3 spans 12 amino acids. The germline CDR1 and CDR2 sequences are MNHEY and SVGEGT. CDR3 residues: CASSSNTGELFF. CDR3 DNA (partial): TGTGCCAGCAGTTCTAACACCGGGGAG.

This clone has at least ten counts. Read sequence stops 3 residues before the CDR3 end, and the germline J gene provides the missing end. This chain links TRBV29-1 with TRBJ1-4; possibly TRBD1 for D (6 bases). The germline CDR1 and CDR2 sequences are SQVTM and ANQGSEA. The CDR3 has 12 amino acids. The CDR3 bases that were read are TGCAGTGTTCGAACCCCGGGACAAGGA. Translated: CSVRTPGQG. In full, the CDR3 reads CSVRTPGQGLFF. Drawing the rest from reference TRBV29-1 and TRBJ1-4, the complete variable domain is SAVISQKPSRDICQRGTSLTIQCQVDSQVTMMFWYRQQPGQSLTLIATANQGSEATYESGFVIDKFPISRPNLTFSTLTVSNMSPEDSSIYLCSVRTPGQGLFFGSGTQLSVL.

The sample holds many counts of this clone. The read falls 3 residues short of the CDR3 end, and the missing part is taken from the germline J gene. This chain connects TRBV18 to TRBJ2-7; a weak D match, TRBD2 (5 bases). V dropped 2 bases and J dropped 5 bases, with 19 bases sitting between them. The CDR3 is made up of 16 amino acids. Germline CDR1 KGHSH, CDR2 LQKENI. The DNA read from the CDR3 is TGTGCCAGCTCACCATCCGGCGGGTCGGTAGGCAACGAG. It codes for CASSPSGGSVGNE. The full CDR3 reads CASSPSGGSVGNEQYF.

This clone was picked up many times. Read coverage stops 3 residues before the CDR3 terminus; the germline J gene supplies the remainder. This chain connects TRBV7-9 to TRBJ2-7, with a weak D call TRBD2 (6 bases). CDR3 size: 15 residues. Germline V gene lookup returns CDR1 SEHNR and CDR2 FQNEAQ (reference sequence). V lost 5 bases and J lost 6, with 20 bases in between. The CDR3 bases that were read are TGTGCCAGCAGCGATGCGAGCGGGCGACGCTCCGAG. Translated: CASSDASGRRSE. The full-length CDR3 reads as CASSDASGRRSEQYF.

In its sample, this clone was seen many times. CDR3 bases read: TGTGCCAGCAGTTTAGGGCAGGGGGCCTACAATGAG. This translates into CASSLGQGAYNE. The CDR3 reads in full as CASSLGQGAYNEQFF. V gene TRBV12-3 or TRBV12-4 combines with J gene TRBJ2-1, with TRBD1 matching 7 bases. The read finishes 3 residues shy of the CDR3 end, and the germline J gene is used to complete it. Trimming at V came to 1 base and at J to 2 bases, leaving 2 bases not matched to a gene. The CDR3 contains 15 residues.

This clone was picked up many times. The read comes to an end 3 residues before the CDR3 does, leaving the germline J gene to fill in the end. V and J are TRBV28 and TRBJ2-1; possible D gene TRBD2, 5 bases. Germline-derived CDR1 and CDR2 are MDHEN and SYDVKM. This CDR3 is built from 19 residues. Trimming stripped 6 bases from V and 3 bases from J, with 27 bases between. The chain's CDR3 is CASSNIPLARATNYNEQFF. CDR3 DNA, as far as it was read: TGTGCCAGCAGCAATATCCCGCTCGCTAGAGCGACTAACTACAATGAG.